These T cell receptor beta chains were read from a single sample in a study of tumor-infiltrating lymphocytes in primary liver carcinoma. Via MiXCR, TCRdb re-called the multiplex PCR reads, giving one row per CDR3 protein. The table lists 20,000 to 30,000 distinct CDR3 sequences, 75% to 80% of them singletons. Sequencing used liver tumor tissue from sampling region 3. These receptors were collected from a man in his forties with primary liver carcinoma and hepatitis B virus infection. Each CDR3 is given with its conserved first and last residue. The D gene is left open where the match is weak. The size of a clone is reported for some rows only, either as once, few or many, or as a class for expanded clones.

.	few	TRBV11-2	TRBJ2-1	TGTGCCAGCAGCTCCCCCCGTAACAATGAGCAGTTCTTC	CASSSPRNNEQFF
.	.	TRBV11-2	TRBJ1-4	TGTGCCAGCAGTTTAGACGGGCTCGCTTATGAAAAACTGTTTTTT	CASSLDGLAYEKLFF
TRBD2	.	TRBV4-2	TRBJ2-1	TGTGCCAGCAGCCAAGCCGCCAGCGGACTAGTATTGAGCTCCTACAATGAAGTGTTCTTC	CASSQAASGLVLSSYNEVFF
.	.	TRBV5-5	TRBJ2-1	TGTGCCAGCAGCTATCAGACTAGGGGGGCATACAATGGGCAGTTCTTC	CASSYQTRGAYNGQFF
TRBD2	few	TRBV4-1	TRBJ2-7	TGCGCCAGCAGCCAATCCCTAGCGGAGTCACTTTATGAGCACTACTTC	CASSQSLAESLYEHYF
TRBD1	.	TRBV28	TRBJ2-7	TGTGCCAGCAGCGGGGGGGGACAGGGGACCTGCGAGCAGTACTTC	CASSGGGQGTCEQYF
.	.	TRBV6-5	TRBJ2-2	TGTACAAGCAGTGGCGACGGCGACGGGGAGCTGTTTTTT	CTSSGDGDGELFF
.	.	TRBV6-1	TRBJ2-1	TGTGCCATTTCGGAGACCTACAATGAGCAGTTCTTC	CAISETYNEQFF
TRBD2	.	TRBV4-2	TRBJ2-7	TGTGCCAGCAGTGGAAAATCGGGACTAGCGGGAGGGACATACGAGCAGTACTTC	CASSGKSGLAGGTYEQYF
TRBD2	many	TRBV4-2	TRBJ2-1	TGTGCCAGTAGCCCGACTAGCGGGATCTCCTACAATGAGCAGTTCTTC	CASSPTSGISYNEQFF
.	.	TRBV11-1	TRBJ1-6	TGTGCCGACAGCTTGAAAGGGAACTCACCCCTCCACTTT	CADSLKGNSPLHF
TRBD1	.	TRBV5-5	TRBJ2-1	TGTGCCATTAGCCCTGGACAGGATTCCTACAATGAGCAGCTCTTC	CAISPGQDSYNEQLF
.	once	TRBV4-1	TRBJ1-6	TGCGCCAACAGCCATCACCTACAGGAGGCGGATTCACCCCTCCACTTT	CANSHHLQEADSPLHF
.	.	TRBV12-3/TRBV12-4	TRBJ1-6	TGTGCCAGCCGTTTAAAGAATCCACCCTTCCACTTT	CASRLKNPPFHF
.	.	TRBV28	TRBJ1-1	TGTGCCACCCTTAACACGGCAAACACTGATGCTTTCTTT	CATLNTANTDAFF
TRBD1	.	TRBV29-1	TRBJ1-6	TGCAGCGTCCCCCGGGTTGGACAGGGGGACTCACTCCTCCGGTTT	CSVPRVGQGDSLLRF
TRBD1	.	TRBV6-1	TRBJ1-2	TGTGTCAGCAGTGCGACAGGGGATGACTACACCTTC	CVSSATGDDYTF
TRBD1	once	TRBV12-3/TRBV12-4	TRBJ2-7	TGTGCCAGTAGTTTAGGAGAGGGGGCCAACTACAAGCAGTACTTC	CASSLGEGANYKQYF
.	.	TRBV11-2	TRBJ2-5	TGTGCCAGTAGCTTAGATGGGATGGGGACCCAGTACTTC	CASSLDGMGTQYF
TRBD1	.	TRBV28	TRBJ2-7	TGTGCCAGCGGTTTACGGGGACAGGGGGCCTACGAGCAGTACTTC	CASGLRGQGAYEQYF
.	.	TRBV6-1	TRBJ2-7	TGTGCCGCAAAACCCATCGGGAACTACCACGAGCAGTACTTC	CAAKPIGNYHEQYF
.	.	TRBV4-1	TRBJ1-2	TGCGCCAGCAGCCAAAGAGGTCGGAGCTATGGCTACGCCTTC	CASSQRGRSYGYAF
.	.	TRBV6-1	TRBJ1-2	TGTGCCGGTAGTCAGGATACCCGGGACGGGAACTATGGCTACACCTTT	CAGSQDTRDGNYGYTF
.	.	TRBV5-5	TRBJ2-1	TGTACCAGCAGCGCTGGTCAGGGTCCCTACAATGAGCAGTTCTTC	CTSSAGQGPYNEQFF
.	.	TRBV5-5	TRBJ2-7	TGTGCCGGCAGCTTGGAGCAACACCCGACTCGTCCCTACGAGCAGTACTTC	CAGSLEQHPTRPYEQYF
.	many	TRBV14	TRBJ2-5	TGTGCCAGCAGCCCGACCGCGGGGGCGGGAGAGACCCAGTACTTC	CASSPTAGAGETQYF
.	.	TRBV6-6	TRBJ2-7	TGTGCCGGCAGTTACATAGGGGGGACCTACGAGCAATACTTC	CAGSYIGGTYEQYF
TRBD1	.	TRBV5-4	TRBJ2-7	TGTGCCATCAGCTGGAACAGGGGGCTAGCGGAGCAGTACTTC	CAISWNRGLAEQYF
.	many	TRBV4-1	TRBJ2-1	TGCGCCAGCAGCCAAGGCTTCCGGGAGTTATCTAAGTACAATGAGCAGTTCTTC	CASSQGFRELSKYNEQFF
TRBD1	once	TRBV10-2	TRBJ1-4	TGCGCGAGCTTGACAGGGTGGGAGGAAAAACTGTTTTTT	CASLTGWEEKLFF
.	once	TRBV7-9	TRBJ2-1	TGTCCCAGCAGCTTACCACATCAGGGGCCTAAAGCAAATGAGCAGTTCTTC	CPSSLPHQGPKANEQFF
.	once	TRBV6-6	TRBJ2-2	TGTGCCAGCCGTCCGGACTCCTCATCCGAGGAGCTGTTTTTT	CASRPDSSSEELFF
.	.	TRBV4-2	TRBJ1-2	TGTGCCAGCAGCCAAGTTTCCAGGTCGGATGGCTACACTTTC	CASSQVSRSDGYTF
.	.	TRBV10-3	TRBJ1-2	TGTGCCATCGGGCGGAGCGGAAACTATGGCTGCACCTTC	CAIGRSGNYGCTF
TRBD1	.	TRBV28	TRBJ2-7	TGTGTCAGCAGTCCGACAGGGGGACCCTACGAGCAGTATTTC	CVSSPTGGPYEQYF
.	.	TRBV29-1	TRBJ2-1	TGCAGTGTCGCCATGCTTCGGCCCTGGTCCCGTCAACAGCAGTTCTTC	CSVAMLRPWSRQQQFF
TRBD1	.	TRBV6-5	TRBJ1-6	TGTGCCAGCAGTTACTGTGGGACAGGGACAGTTGACTCACCCCTCCACTTT	CASSYCGTGTVDSPLHF
.	.	TRBV10-3	TRBJ2-3	TGTGCCATCAGTGAGTCCACTAGCAGGAGGGATACGCAGTATTTT	CAISESTSRRDTQYF
TRBD2	.	TRBV4-2	TRBJ2-7	TGTGCCAGCAATGGAAAACCGGGACTAGCGGGAGGACCACACGATCAGTACTTC	CASNGKPGLAGGPHDQYF
TRBD2	.	TRBV4-2	TRBJ2-7	TGTGCCAGCTGTGGAAAACCGGGACCAGCGGGAGAGCCACACGAGCAGTACTTC	CASCGKPGPAGEPHEQYF
.	.	TRBV2	TRBJ2-7	TGTGACAGCTCTGAGAACAGGGCGGTCTCCTACGAGCAGTACTTC	CDSSENRAVSYEQYF
.	once	TRBV7-9	TRBJ1-2	TGTGCCAGCAGGCCCGAAGGCACGCTGTCCCAGTATGGCTACACCTTC	CASRPEGTLSQYGYTF
TRBD2	.	TRBV5-4	TRBJ2-1	TGTGTCAGCAGCCAGGGAGGGGCGGGAGCTTACGGTGAGCAGTTCTTC	CVSSQGGAGAYGEQFF
TRBD2	large	TRBV11-2	TRBJ2-1	TGTGCCAGCAGCCCCCAGCGGGAGGGATTGGGTGAGCAGTTCTTC	CASSPQREGLGEQFF
TRBD1	.	TRBV12-3/TRBV12-4	TRBJ2-7	TGTGCCAATAGTTTAGTACAGGGGGCCAAGTACGAGCAGTACTTC	CANSLVQGAKYEQYF
.	once	TRBV29-1	TRBJ1-1	TGCAGCGTTGCACCGGGAATGGTAACGGAAGCTTTCTTT	CSVAPGMVTEAFF
.	.	TRBV6-6	TRBJ2-7	TGTGCCGTCGGGGGACAGCAGCATTTCTACGAGCAGTACTTC	CAVGGQQHFYEQYF
.	.	TRBV28	TRBJ2-3	TGTGCCAGCAGAAAAGAGGAAGTCAATCAGCCCCAGTATTTT	CASRKEEVNQPQYF
TRBD2	medium-sized	TRBV5-5	TRBJ2-1	TGTGCCAGCAGCTATCAGACTAGCGGGACATACAATGAGCAGTTCTTC	CASSYQTSGTYNEQFF
.	few	TRBV7-2	TRBJ2-5	TGTGCCAGCAGCTTAGCGTGGGGGCCCCAAGAGACCCAGTATTTC	CASSLAWGPQETQYF
.	few	TRBV10-3	TRBJ2-7	TGTGCCACCAGTGAGTCAGGGTCCGCGTATGACGAGCAGTACTTC	CATSESGSAYDEQYF
.	.	TRBV12-3/TRBV12-4	TRBJ2-3	TGTACCAGCAGCTTATGGGGTGGGAATACGCAGTATTTT	CTSSLWGGNTQYF
.	.	TRBV4-1	TRBJ2-2	TGCGACAGCAGCCAGGTGGCCCCCGGGGAGCTGTTTTTT	CDSSQVAPGELFF
.	.	TRBV5-1	TRBJ2-3	TGCCCCAGCCGAGGCGCAGGGCCAAATACGCAGTATTTT	CPSRGAGPNTQYF
.	.	TRBV5-5	TRBJ1-1	TGTGCCAGCAGCTTGGAGGACCGGTCCAGTTTGAACACTGAAGCTTTCTTT	CASSLEDRSSLNTEAFF
.	medium-sized	TRBV10-3	TRBJ2-1	TGTGCCATCAGTGAGCGGGACGACGGGGAGCAGTTCTTC	CAISERDDGEQFF
.	.	TRBV6-6	TRBJ2-3	TGTGTCAGCAGTCACGGGACTTACGACCCAGATACGCAGTATTTT	CVSSHGTYDPDTQYF
TRBD1	once	TRBV28	TRBJ2-1	TGTGCCAGCAATTTGGGGGGACAGGGAGCGCGTGAGCAGTTCTTC	CASNLGGQGAREQFF
TRBD1	.	TRBV11-2	TRBJ2-7	TGTGTCAGCAGCTTCACACAGGGGGTCATACATAACGAGCTGTACTTC	CVSSFTQGVIHNELYF